What follows is one TCR beta chain and its context. The sample originates from a study of T-cell reconstitution after alpha-beta-depleted transplantation in children. Preparation of the TCRbeta library used unique molecular identifiers. TCRdb reprocessed the PCR reads via MiXCR and lists one record per CDR3 protein. This table has around 480,000 distinct CDR3 sequences, 32% appearing once. The source was PBMCs from the stem cell graft donor, collected from the stem cell graft. This TCR was recovered from a human donor who donated a stem cell graft to a child with aplastic anemia.

CDR3 loop: CASSATGSFNEQFF. The CDR3 DNA reads TGTGCCAGCAGCGCAACCGGCAGTTTCAATGAGCAGTTCTTC. The chain employs TRBV9 and TRBJ2-1, with D uncertain. The length of the CDR3 is 14 residues. Germline CDR1 reads SGDLS; CDR2 reads YYNGEE. Trimming cost V 3 bases and J 6 bases, with 13 bases left between them.